This record looks at one T cell receptor beta chain sequence and its context. As yet, its antigen is unknown. At one boundary the junction diverges from the germline segment, which might be a read error. This sample stems from a study of cytomegalovirus exposure and HLA in healthy donors. Regarding donors, all were healthy bone marrow donors. At sampling all donors were nominally healthy, likely with unrecorded immune exposures. This PCR relied on a set of 60 Vbeta primers and 13 Jbeta primers. Using immunoSEQ multiplex PCR, the repertoire was profiled, and TCRdb retains in-frame clones only, with some absent. Its clone listing holds under 150,000 clones. There are 14 residues in the CDR3. Germline-derived CDR1 and CDR2 are SSHAT and FNYEAQ (reference sequence). Findings and caveats of the study: Most CMV-associated TCR beta chains appeared HLA-restricted in a later analysis. Per a prior analysis, the majority of TCR beta V segments were productive roughly 90% or roughly 30% of the time.

The sample was PBMCs. V usage is TRBV7-7 and J usage is TRBJ2-5, with D possibly matching TRBD2 (7 bases). The clonotype comes from a woman aged 60-70 years in good health and CMV-seronegative. The CDR3 spells CASSSSGGSETQYF. CDR3 bases: TGTGCTAGCAGCTCATCGGGGGGCTCGGAGACCCAGTACTTC.